The sequence of this TCR beta chain was determined in a study of cytomegalovirus exposure and HLA in healthy donors. General study points: What was likely a sequencing artifact was a cluster of highly shared sequence variants. Among TCR beta chains, those listed as cytomegalovirus-associated numbered some 160.

The CDR3 spans 19 residues. V lost 2 bases to trimming and J lost 4 bases; unmatched junction nucleotides: 14. Germline V gives CDR1 LNHNV, CDR2 YYDKDF (reference sequence). Of note for this clone: Its antigen is as yet unknown.

The study ran its PCR with 60 Vbeta and 13 Jbeta primers. Profiling relied on immunoSEQ multiplex PCR, and the TCRdb table lists in-frame clones only, not all of them. The sample has 200,000 or so clones, about 83% seen once; the top ten hold more than 1.3%. The gene calls are TRBV15 and TRBJ1-5, with TRBD1 identical over 10 bases. The sequenced material came from PBMCs. The receptor was isolated from a girl under 18 in good health and CMV-seronegative. CDR3 amino acids: CATSRRLTGTGEGNQPQHF. In nucleotides, the CDR3 is TGTGCCACCAGCAGACGGCTAACCGGGACAGGGGAGGGGAATCAGCCCCAGCATTTT.